The rows below give T cell receptor beta chains drawn from one sample of a study of vaccination and CD4 T cells after COVID-19. TCRdb re-analysed the PCR reads in MiXCR, keeping a single row per CDR3 protein. The sample lists about 10,000 distinct CDR3 sequences; 58% were seen once. No antigen is known for these receptors. The specimen was CD4+ T cells from blood, cultured in vitro. Source of these receptors: a human donor who had recovered from COVID-19. The CDR3 runs from the conserved cysteine through the conserved F or W. Each record gives: D gene, V gene, J gene, clone size, CDR3 protein, CDR3 DNA. D genes are given only for firm matches. Size values are once, few and many counts, or a class for expanded clones, and some rows have none.

>.|TRBV6-5|TRBJ2-5|.
CASSYGVEETQYF
TGTGCCAGCAGTTACGGAGTTGAGGAGACCCAGTACTTC
>TRBD1|TRBV28|TRBJ1-6|.
CASSSDRDYNSPLHF
TGTGCCAGCAGCTCGGACAGGGACTATAATTCACCCCTCCACTTT
>.|TRBV12-5|TRBJ2-6|.
CASRPSGANVLTF
TGTGCTAGCCGCCCCTCTGGGGCCAACGTCCTGACTTTC
>TRBD1|TRBV20-1|TRBJ2-1|few
CSARTGGYNEQFF
TGCAGTGCGCGGACAGGGGGCTACAATGAGCAGTTCTTC
>.|TRBV5-1|TRBJ1-6|few
CASSSTTVGSPLHF
TGCGCCAGCAGCTCCACAACCGTAGGGTCACCCCTCCACTTT
>TRBD1|TRBV27|TRBJ2-7|few
CAGTGPAYEQYF
TGTGCCGGGACAGGGCCAGCCTACGAGCAGTACTTC
>.|TRBV2|TRBJ1-2|.
CASGVDVNYGYTF
TGTGCCAGCGGGGTGGACGTCAACTATGGCTACACCTTC
>.|TRBV18|TRBJ2-5|.
CASSAMVSETQYF
TGTGCCAGCTCTGCCATGGTTTCAGAGACCCAGTACTTC
>.|TRBV20-1|TRBJ1-6|once
CSAFGQNPYYNSPLHF
TGCAGTGCTTTCGGACAGAACCCATACTATAATTCACCCCTCCACTTT
>.|TRBV2|TRBJ2-6|once
CASSENLANVLTF
TGTGCCAGCAGTGAAAATTTGGCCAACGTCCTGACTTTC
>.|TRBV5-4|TRBJ1-5|.
CASSMDSNQPQHF
TGTGCCAGCAGCATGGACAGCAATCAGCCCCAGCATTTT
>.|TRBV24-1|TRBJ2-6|few
CATSLSSGANVLTF
TGTGCCACCAGTTTGAGCTCTGGGGCCAACGTCCTGACTTTC
>.|TRBV2|TRBJ1-1|.
CASSGDLNTEAFF
TGTGCCAGCAGTGGGGACCTGAACACTGAAGCTTTCTTT
>TRBD1|TRBV29-1|TRBJ1-5|.
CSVLGQGGQPQHF
TGCAGCGTCCTGGGACAGGGGGGTCAGCCCCAGCATTTT
>.|TRBV21-1|TRBJ1-1|few
CASSKGRDSLNTEAFF
TGTGCCAGCAGCAAAGGAAGGGACAGTCTGAACACTGAAGCTTTCTTT
>.|TRBV6-2/TRBV6-3|TRBJ2-5|.
CASSRAPEVETQYF
TGTGCCAGCAGCCGTGCACCGGAGGTGGAGACCCAGTACTTC
>.|TRBV20-1|TRBJ1-6|.
CSARDLSSYNSPLHF
TGCAGTGCTAGGGATCTAAGCTCCTATAATTCACCCCTCCACTTT
>TRBD1|TRBV7-6|TRBJ2-1|.
CASSFDRDGEQFF
TGTGCCAGCAGCTTCGACAGGGATGGTGAGCAGTTCTTC
>.|TRBV27|TRBJ2-7|.
CASSLAGVYYEQYF
TGTGCCAGCAGTTTGGCAGGGGTGTACTACGAGCAGTACTTC
>.|TRBV20-1|TRBJ2-7|.
CSASSPQGSYEQYF
TGCAGTGCCAGTTCTCCACAGGGATCCTACGAGCAGTACTTC
>TRBD2|TRBV12-3/TRBV12-4|TRBJ2-7|.
CASSLGSGRLYEQYF
TGTGCCAGCAGTTTAGGCAGCGGGAGACTATACGAGCAGTACTTC
>TRBD1|TRBV6-1|TRBJ1-1|once
CASSRDRETLLVGAFF
TGTGCCAGCAGTCGGGACAGGGAAACACTCTTGGTAGGAGCTTTCTTT
>TRBD1|TRBV7-9|TRBJ2-1|.
CASSLGAGTGGNNEQFF
TGTGCCAGCAGCTTGGGGGCCGGGACAGGGGGTAACAATGAGCAGTTCTTC